Sequencing of this TCR beta chain was carried out in a study of OX40 agonist ivuxolimab in advanced cancers. Looking at the study overall: The group had a mean age of around 60 years, ranged from roughly 23 to 90, and was 80% to 85% male.

Here immunoSEQ multiplex PCR was the method, and the copy in TCRdb shows in-frame clones only, minus some. The sample holds approximately 92,000 clones, roughly 80% seen once. Germline V gene sequence: CDR1 MNHNY, CDR2 SVGAGI (reference sequence). This CDR3 spans 13 amino acids. The ends were cut back, 2 bases at V and 5 bases at J, with 6 bases in the middle. Systemic immunosuppression or a history of autoimmune disease excluded patients. The TCR originated in an adult with an advanced solid tumor such as melanoma, head and neck, liver or kidney cancer. The starting material was CD4+ or CD8+ T cells sorted from blood, obtained in a trial of the OX40 agonist ivuxolimab. V gene TRBV6-6 combines with J gene TRBJ2-2; D unclear. This CDR3 reads CASSYPGTGELFF. CDR3 bases: TGTGCCAGCAGTTACCCAGGAACCGGGGAGCTGTTTTTT.